A selection of T cell receptor beta chains follows, all from one sample in a study of cytomegalovirus exposure and HLA in healthy donors. The protocol was immunoSEQ multiplex PCR, while the TCRdb copy is restricted to in-frame clones and leaves out a portion. Among 120,000 or so clones listed, around 81% were seen once. The sample comprised PBMCs. These receptors were obtained from a female donor in good health and CMV-seronegative. Each CDR3 is given without its conserved first and last residue.

TRBJ2-1 | TRBV9 | ASSVGGGAYNEQF
. | TRBV28 | ASRKGGNSYEQY
TRBJ1-2 | TRBV6-5 | ASSPSGGYGYT
TRBJ1-5 | TRBV19 | ASKQGGQPQH
TRBJ2-3 | TRBV15 | ATSREQASTDTQY
TRBJ1-2 | TRBV28 | ASSSPGTGRSRGYT
TRBJ1-1 | TRBV29-1 | SVRGHLGTEAF
TRBJ2-3 | TRBV14 | ASSLRESDTQY
TRBJ1-4 | TRBV5-6 | ASSTGTGINEKLF
TRBJ2-3 | TRBV28 | ASKVFGQGTDTQY
TRBJ2-5 | TRBV13 | ASSFLGGQETQY
TRBJ1-2 | TRBV7-9 | ASSSGEDNAYGYT
TRBJ2-3 | TRBV18 | ASSPRSGFTDTQY
TRBJ2-2 | TRBV30 | AWSGKRGGELF
TRBJ2-5 | TRBV6-1 | ASQKTAQETQY
TRBJ2-1 | TRBV27 | ASSLSTDSLGNEQF
TRBJ2-5 | TRBV4-1 | ASSQELSLGLAGETQY
TRBJ2-5 | TRBV30 | AWDLGRTSDLQETQY
TRBJ2-7 | TRBV6-5 | ASRGLAGSDYEQY
TRBJ2-3 | TRBV7-3 | ASSLDGGGDTQY
TRBJ2-7 | TRBV5-6 | ASSLMSRRTDYEQY
TRBJ2-1 | TRBV5-5 | ASSPGIRLVTGDEQF